The 29 T cell receptor beta chains in this list originate from one sample, sequenced in a study of CD8 T cells in ankylosing spondylitis. General observations from the study: Ankylosing spondylitis blood seemed to carry a telltale TCR beta motif made of several highly homologous variants.

For these TCRs, the target antigens are not known. In TCRdb, the 5' RACE reads were re-called with MiXCR into one record per CDR3 protein. The table lists some 700,000 distinct CDR3 sequences, 15% to 20% of them singletons, with around 19% in the top ten. The sample taken for sequencing was blood, either unsorted or a sorted T cell fraction (not recorded which). The receptor set was obtained from a male donor with ankylosing spondylitis.

The V gene is TRBV7-9, the J gene TRBJ2-1, with 8 bases matching TRBD1. From germline, CDR1 is SEHNR and CDR2 FQNEAQ (reference sequence). V dropped 3 bases and J dropped 5; count of bases not matched to a gene: 3. This CDR3 is built from 14 residues. The CDR3 loop is CASSFGGQDNEQFF. Here the CDR3 DNA reads TGTGCCAGCAGCTTTGGGGGACAGGACAATGAGCAGTTCTTC.

This clonotype was seen at least ten times. This chain connects TRBV5-1 to TRBJ2-5; TRBD1 matches 11 bases. Germline lookup yields CDR1 SGHRS and CDR2 YFSETQ. The CDR3 runs 15 residues. V gave up 4 bases and J gave up 2 bases; unmatched junction bases: 4. The DNA of the CDR3 is TGCGCCAGCAGCACAGGACAGGGGGCACAAGAGACCCAGTACTTC. Its protein product is CASSTGQGAQETQYF.

Here the CDR3 DNA reads TGCAGCGTCGACAGCTACTTCTATGGCTACACCTTC. Protein: CSVDSYFYGYTF. The rearrangement joins TRBV29-1 to TRBJ1-2; perhaps TRBD1 as D (5 bases). Trimming left V 6 bases short and J 4 bases short, with 12 bases between. The CDR3 runs to 12 residues. Germline V gene sequence: CDR1 SQVTM, CDR2 ANQGSEA. Looking up the rest from reference TRBV29-1 and TRBJ1-2 gives the full variable domain: SAVISQKPSRDICQRGTSLTIQCQVDSQVTMMFWYRQQPGQSLTLIATANQGSEATYESGFVIDKFPISRPNLTFSTLTVSNMSPEDSSIYLCSVDSYFYGYTFGSGTRLTVV.

This clonotype was counted a few times. The rearrangement uses TRBV4-3 and TRBJ2-3; no clear D gene. Germline V lookup: CDR1 LGHNA, CDR2 YSLEER. CDR3 length: 18 residues. V was shortened by 0 bases and J by 0 bases, with 16 bases between the two germline ends. The CDR3 coding sequence is TGCGCCAGCAGCCAAGATTTCACTTCTGAAACTAGCACAGATACGCAGTATTTT. This sequence encodes CASSQDFTSETSTDTQYF.

The chain uses TRBV5-6 and TRBJ2-7, with TRBD2 matching over 7 bases. This CDR3 comprises 14 residues. V trimming: 0 bases; J trimming: 5 bases; junction bases outside the gene matches: 5. Germline-derived CDR1 and CDR2 are SGHDT and YYEEEE. In nucleotides, the CDR3 is TGTGCCAGCAGCTTGGAAGCGGGATTCAACGAGCAGTACTTC. As protein: CASSLEAGFNEQYF.

The chain employs TRBV5-1 and TRBJ2-7; 11 nucleotides match TRBD2. CDR3 length: 17 residues. J lost 6 bases, V lost 0 bases, and 11 bases had no gene match. Per germline, CDR1 SGHRS and CDR2 YFSETQ. CDR3 nucleotide sequence: TGCGCCAGCAGCTTGGGGGCTAGCGGGGGGCGGTGGGCCGAGCAGTACTTC. Its translation: CASSLGASGGRWAEQYF.

About this clonotype: The junction shows a germline mismatch at one end, possibly a read error. The J gene is TRBJ2-3, the V gene TRBV5-1; no clear D gene. CDR3 size: 13 residues. Germline values: CDR1 SGHRS, CDR2 YFSETQ. CDR3 DNA: TGCGCCAGCAGCTTGGGAGACCGGGCCATGCCGGAGTTT. This translates into CASSLGDRAMPEF.

The CDR3 reads CASYTTGIPDTQYF. CDR3 DNA: TGTGCCAGCTACACAACAGGGATTCCAGATACGCAGTATTTT. This chain links TRBV28 with TRBJ2-3; TRBD1 might be the D (6 bases). V dropped 8 bases and J dropped 4 bases, with 16 bases sitting between them. This CDR3 is built from 14 residues. Germline CDR1 reads MDHEN; CDR2 reads SYDVKM.

The rearrangement uses TRBV29-1 and TRBJ1-1; D uncertain. The CDR3 is 12 residues long. V was cut by 7 bases and J by 8 bases, with 17 bases left in between. Germline loops: CDR1 SQVTM, CDR2 ANQGSEA. CDR3 protein: CSGKGLHPEAFF. The CDR3 DNA reads as TGCAGCGGGAAAGGGTTACACCCAGAAGCTTTCTTT.

This clonotype was counted between two and nine times. The chain combines TRBV20-1 with TRBJ2-1; 13 bases are shared with TRBD2. The CDR3 loop spans 17 amino acids. J gave up 10 bases and V 0 bases, and 12 bases lay outside the gene matches. From germline, CDR1 is DFQATT and CDR2 SNEGSKA (reference sequence). The CDR3 bases are TGCAGTGCTAGAGAAATCTCCGGGACTAGCGGGATTGAGGAGCAGTTCTTC. Amino acids: CSAREISGTSGIEEQFF.

V and J are TRBV29-1 and TRBJ2-2; no definite D call. The germline V gene encodes CDR1 SQVTM and CDR2 ANQGSEA. V lost 3 bases to trimming and J lost 0 bases, with 5 bases between them. The CDR3 contains 13 residues. This CDR3 reads CSVDAANTGELFF. The CDR3 bases are TGCAGCGTTGACGCAGCGAACACCGGGGAGCTGTTTTTT.

The CDR3 reads CASSFAGWAFF. CDR3 DNA: TGTGCCAGCAGTTTTGCAGGGTGGGCTTTCTTT. The genes are TRBV12-3 or TRBV12-4 and TRBJ1-1; maybe TRBD1 (5 bases). The CDR3 is 11 residues long. With 3 bases removed from V and 11 bases from J, the gap between germline ends came to 10 bases.

CDR3 sequence reads: CSAAGTVYNEQFF. For the CDR3, the DNA is TGCAGCGCCGCCGGGACGGTCTACAATGAGCAGTTCTTC. The chain links TRBV29-1 to TRBJ2-1; D could derive from TRBD1 or TRBD2 (5 bases each). The CDR3 covers 13 residues. Germline lookup yields CDR1 SQVTM and CDR2 ANQGSEA. The germline V and J ends were trimmed by 7 bases and 3 bases, with 13 bases remaining between them.

The chain links TRBV7-2 to TRBJ1-2; the D is unclear. Trimming shortened V by 0 bases and J by 4 bases, and 9 bases separated the two germline ends. The CDR3 runs to 14 residues. Germline lookup yields CDR1 SGHTA and CDR2 FQGNSA. CDR3 loop: CASSLAPESYGYTF. The CDR3 coding sequence is TGTGCCAGCAGCTTAGCGCCCGAGAGCTATGGCTACACCTTC.

The gene calls are TRBV29-1 and TRBJ2-1; D might be TRBD2 (5 bases). The CDR3 is made up of 17 amino acids. Germline V gene sequence: CDR1 SQVTM, CDR2 ANQGSEA. The V and J ends lost 7 bases and 6 bases respectively, with 28 bases between them. CDR3 coding DNA: TGCAGCGCCGGCCAGTCTAGCCCGACCTACATTAGCAATGAGCAGTTCTTC. It yields the protein CSAGQSSPTYISNEQFF.

This sequence joins TRBV12-3 or TRBV12-4 and TRBJ2-1; weak D call: TRBD2 (5 bases). This CDR3 spans 14 amino acids. Between the trimmed V and J ends, which lost 3 bases and 7 bases, there was a span of 13 bases. CDR3 in amino acids: CASSFWATGNEQFF. The CDR3 DNA sequence: TGTGCCAGCAGTTTTTGGGCAACGGGAAATGAGCAGTTCTTC.

This clonotype came up a few times. The V call is TRBV28, the J call TRBJ2-2; D remains ambiguous. V lost 6 bases and J lost 3, with 5 bases in between. Germline lookup yields CDR1 MDHEN and CDR2 SYDVKM. This CDR3 is built from 12 residues. The chain's CDR3 is CASRPHTGELFF. CDR3 DNA sequence: TGTGCCAGCAGACCACACACCGGGGAGCTGTTTTTT.

A few counts support this clonotype. J is TRBJ2-5 and V is TRBV27; TRBD1 matches 7 bases. This CDR3 contains 13 residues. V gave up 4 bases and J gave up 5 bases; unmatched junction bases: 4. The germline V gene has CDR1 MNHEY and CDR2 SMNVEV (reference sequence). CDR3 region: CASSWGQSETQYF. The CDR3 DNA follows: TGTGCCAGCAGTTGGGGACAGTCGGAGACCCAGTACTTC.

This clonotype has a handful of counts. The genes are TRBV28 and TRBJ2-1, with TRBD1 matching 7 bases. This CDR3 comprises 17 residues. Trimming at V came to 5 bases and at J to 2 bases, leaving 12 bases not matched to a gene. Germline V CDR1 and CDR2: MDHEN, SYDVKM. The chain's CDR3 is CASSPGTAGSAYNEQFF. CDR3 in DNA: TGTGCCAGCAGTCCCGGGACAGCCGGAAGTGCCTACAATGAGCAGTTCTTC.

This clonotype was seen more than once but under ten times. The chain uses TRBV20-1 and TRBJ2-7; the match to TRBD1 covers 11 bases. The V gene end was trimmed by 2 bases and the J gene end by 6 bases; junction bases not matched to a gene: 3. CDR1 and CDR2 (germline): DFQATT, SNEGSKA (reference sequence). The CDR3 totals 13 residues. This chain's CDR3 is CSARRTGGSEQYF. DNA for the CDR3: TGCAGTGCTAGAAGGACAGGGGGCTCCGAGCAGTACTTC.

This clonotype was seen ten or more times. The V gene is TRBV7-9, the J gene TRBJ1-2; unclear D gene. V was cut by 3 bases and J by 3 bases, with 11 bases left in between. This CDR3 spans 14 amino acids. In germline, CDR1 is SEHNR, CDR2 FQNEAQ (reference sequence). The CDR3 here is CASSFTSVHYGYTF. CDR3 sequence (DNA): TGTGCCAGCAGCTTTACTTCGGTCCACTATGGCTACACCTTC.

The genes are TRBV27 and TRBJ1-1; 10 nucleotides agree with TRBD1. The CDR3 consists of 15 residues. Germline values: CDR1 MNHEY, CDR2 SMNVEV (reference sequence). The J segment lost 3 bases and the V segment lost 6 bases, leaving 7 bases of the junction unmatched. The CDR3 region is CASRHRTGGYTEAFF. CDR3 DNA sequence: TGTGCCAGCAGGCATCGGACAGGGGGGTACACTGAAGCTTTCTTT.

This clonotype was seen only a few times. This chain joins TRBV20-1 and TRBJ2-3; 7 positions agree with TRBD2. The germline gives CDR1 DFQATT, CDR2 SNEGSKA (reference sequence). V dropped 4 bases and J dropped 2; count of bases not matched to a gene: 9. The CDR3 consists of 15 residues. The CDR3, as DNA: TGCAGTGCTATATCGGGGGGAACACCCACAGATACGCAGTATTTT. Its protein is CSAISGGTPTDTQYF.

This clonotype was counted only a few times. V and J are TRBV7-3 and TRBJ2-5, with a weak D call TRBD2 (6 bases). Germline assignment: CDR1 SGHTA and CDR2 FQGTGA. This CDR3 is 14 amino acids long. V shed 1 base and J shed 5 bases, with 11 bases lying between them. The CDR3 DNA reads TGTGCCAGCAGCTTAATGGGGACTTCGGAGACCCAGTACTTC. Translating gives CASSLMGTSETQYF.

There are a few counts of this clonotype. This chain connects TRBV5-1 to TRBJ1-2; TRBD1 matches at 8 bases. This CDR3 has 15 residues. Germline CDR1 is SGHRS and CDR2 is YFSETQ. The J segment lost 3 bases and the V segment lost 4 bases, leaving 8 bases of the junction unmatched. The DNA of the CDR3 is TGCGCCAGCAGCCTAGGACAGGGACGGGACTATGGCTACACCTTC. Translating it yields CASSLGQGRDYGYTF.

This clonotype was recorded a few times. V gene TRBV27 combines with J gene TRBJ1-6, with D unresolved. Trimming left V 7 bases short and J 3 bases short, with 7 bases between. Germline V CDR1 and CDR2: MNHEY, SMNVEV (reference sequence). This CDR3 spans 13 amino acids. CDR3: CASTGGYNSPLHF. In DNA form, the CDR3 reads TGTGCCAGCACCGGTGGCTATAATTCACCCCTCCACTTT.

The chain uses TRBV20-1 and TRBJ1-4; 10 bases are shared with TRBD1. J was trimmed by 8 bases and V by 6 bases; bases with no gene match: 6. Germline V gene sequence: CDR1 DFQATT, CDR2 SNEGSKA (reference sequence). CDR3 length: 13 residues. The CDR3: CSAPTGGMEKLFF. CDR3 coding DNA: TGCAGTGCGCCGACAGGGGGCATGGAAAAACTGTTTTTT.

This clonotype appeared a few times. The J gene is TRBJ1-4, the V gene TRBV20-1; D unclear. In germline, CDR1 is DFQATT, CDR2 SNEGSKA (reference sequence). V lost 6 bases and J lost 5, with 7 bases in between. The CDR3 covers 11 residues. The CDR3 bases are TGCAGTGCCCTTAGGAATGAAAAACTGTTTTTT. This sequence encodes CSALRNEKLFF.

As concerns this clonotype: Relative to the germline gene, one junction end is altered; a read error may explain this. V gene TRBV29-1 combines with J gene TRBJ2-1; TRBD2 aligns across 10 bases. The germline CDR1 and CDR2 sequences are SQVTM and ANQGSEA. CDR3 length equals 12 residues. For the CDR3, the DNA is TGCAGCGTTGCGGCTAGCGGGGGCCCGGCGGTCTTC. The encoded protein is CSVAASGGPAVF.